These 17 T cell receptor beta chains were sequenced from one sample in a study of glioma-infiltrating T cells after dendritic cell vaccination. Measured with immunoSEQ multiplex PCR; TCRdb has only the in-frame clones, and not every one. The sample includes roughly 60,000 clones, around 86% of them seen just once. The time point was: after dendritic cell vaccination, including at tumor progression/relapse. The sample in question was blood, obtained after dendritic cell vaccination. The receptors originated from a human donor with glioblastoma.

The rearrangement uses TRBV5-4 and TRBJ2-2, with D perhaps TRBD1 (5 bases). The V gene lost 4 bases and the J gene lost 4 bases, with 11 bases spanning the gap. CDR3 size: 14 residues. The germline V gene has CDR1 SGHNT and CDR2 YYREEE (reference sequence). The CDR3 loop reads CASSGTGATGELFF. The CDR3 bases are TGTGCCAGCAGCGGAACAGGAGCCACCGGGGAGCTGTTTTTT.

This chain connects TRBV9 to TRBJ2-7; a possible D gene is TRBD2 (5 bases). CDR1 and CDR2 (germline): SGDLS, YYNGEE. The V end was cut by 2 bases, the J end by 5 bases, with 14 bases between. This CDR3 contains 14 residues. In DNA form, the CDR3 reads TGTGCCAGCAGCGTTCTGGGCGAGAGGGACGAGCAGTACTTC. Its protein is CASSVLGERDEQYF.

The chain carries TRBV9 and TRBJ1-1; 11 bases agree with TRBD1. From germline, CDR1 is SGDLS and CDR2 YYNGEE. This CDR3 region has 14 residues. The V segment lost 2 bases and the J segment 6 bases; nucleotides outside the gene matches: 3. CDR3 residues: CASSVDRGLAEAFF. CDR3 DNA: TGTGCCAGCAGCGTGGACAGGGGGCTCGCTGAAGCTTTCTTT.

This clone was counted once. The rearrangement uses TRBV7-3 and TRBJ1-1, with D possibly matching TRBD1 (5 bases). This CDR3 is 12 amino acids long. Trimming stripped 5 bases from V and 8 bases from J, with 12 bases between. Looked up from germline, CDR1 is SGHTA and CDR2 is FQGTGA. This CDR3 reads CASSPSGQEAFF. CDR3 DNA sequence: TGTGCCAGCAGCCCTTCAGGGCAGGAAGCTTTCTTT.

This clone was observed once. This chain links TRBV30 with TRBJ2-6, with D unclear. The CDR3 loop spans 20 amino acids. From germline, CDR1 is GTSNPN and CDR2 SVGIG (reference sequence). Deletions cut 0 bases from V and 0 bases from J, with 21 bases between. The CDR3 DNA sequence: TGTGCCTGGAGTGTAGAGATGTGGCTGACTGTAAGCTCTGGGGCCAACGTCCTGACTTTC. Its translation: CAWSVEMWLTVSSGANVLTF.

This chain links TRBV2 with TRBJ2-7; 12 bases line up with TRBD2. This CDR3 is built from 16 residues. V lost 6 bases, J lost 1 base, and 7 bases stayed unmatched. Germline CDR1 and CDR2: SNHLY and FYNNEI. CDR3: CASRGQTSGRSYEQYF. In DNA form, the CDR3 reads TGTGCCAGCAGGGGCCAGACTAGCGGGAGATCCTACGAGCAGTACTTC.

V and J are TRBV14 and TRBJ2-7; D possibly corresponds to TRBD1 (6 bases). Germline CDR1 is SGHDN and CDR2 is FVKESK. The V end lost 5 bases, the J end lost 3 bases, and 17 bases lay between the germline ends. The CDR3 contains 15 residues. The CDR3 region is CASSFRDIPDYEQYF. The CDR3, as DNA: TGTGCCAGCAGCTTCCGGGACATCCCGGACTACGAGCAGTACTTC.

V gene TRBV27 combines with J gene TRBJ2-3; 7 bases map to TRBD2. The CDR3 has 14 amino acids. After removal of 6 bases from V and 0 bases from J, the junction contained 3 bases not matched to a gene. Per the germline V gene, CDR1 is MNHEY and CDR2 is SMNVEV (reference sequence). CDR3 in DNA: TGTGCCAGCAGGGGGGGGATCAGCACAGATACGCAGTATTTT. It codes for CASRGGISTDTQYF.

A word on this clone: Distinct nucleotide sequences in the sample also encode this CDR3. J is TRBJ2-7 and V is TRBV18, with D possibly TRBD2 on 5 matching bases. V lost 0 bases to trimming and J lost 4 bases, with 13 bases between them. The CDR3 sequence is 15 residues long. Germline assignment: CDR1 KGHSH and CDR2 LQKENI. The CDR3 region is CASSPPGTGIYEQYF. DNA for the CDR3: TGTGCCAGCTCACCACCGGGCACGGGGATATACGAGCAGTACTTC.

This clone was seen just once. The chain couples TRBV5-4 to TRBJ2-7, with 11 bases identical to TRBD2. V was clipped by 4 bases and J by 4 bases; unmatched bases: 4. CDR1 and CDR2 from the germline V gene are SGHNT and YYREEE (reference sequence). The CDR3 is 14 residues long. CDR3 region: CASSEGLAAYEQYF. The CDR3 DNA sequence: TGTGCCAGCAGCGAGGGACTAGCGGCGTACGAGCAGTACTTC.

This chain links TRBV10-3 with TRBJ1-4; tentative D call: TRBD1 (5 bases). V gave up 4 bases and J gave up 4 bases, with 10 bases separating them. The CDR3 runs to 14 residues. In germline, CDR1 is ENHRY, CDR2 SYGVKD. The CDR3 DNA follows: TGTGCCATCAGTGGAGGAGGGGATAATGAAAAACTGTTTTTT. This translates into CAISGGGDNEKLFF.

The V gene is TRBV19, the J gene TRBJ2-7; no definite D call. With 8 bases removed from V and 0 bases from J, the gap between germline ends came to 11 bases. CDR1 is LNHDA, CDR2 SQIVND, per germline (reference sequence). CDR3 length: 13 residues. Written as DNA, the CDR3 is TGTGCCAGTCGCGACACCTCCTCCTACGAGCAGTACTTC. Residues: CASRDTSSYEQYF.

In this sample, this clone turned up a few times. The V call is TRBV19, the J call TRBJ2-5; 9 bases line up with TRBD2. The germline V gene encodes CDR1 LNHDA and CDR2 SQIVND (reference sequence). The CDR3 extends over 13 amino acids. V shed 8 bases, J shed 5 bases, and the junction held 6 bases outside the gene matches. The CDR3 DNA follows: TGTGCCAGTCAGCGGGGGGCGGGGGAGACCCAGTACTTC. Translating gives CASQRGAGETQYF.

J is TRBJ1-1 and V is TRBV14; 10 bases line up with TRBD1. This CDR3 comprises 15 residues. The V segment lost 4 bases and the J segment 1 base; nucleotides outside the gene matches: 3. Germline V gene sequence: CDR1 SGHDN, CDR2 FVKESK. The CDR3 nucleotides are TGTGCCAGCAGCCGCTGGGACAGGGGGAACACTGAAGCTTTCTTT. Its translation: CASSRWDRGNTEAFF. The entire variable domain, with the rest obtained from reference TRBV14 and TRBJ1-1, is as follows: EAGVTQFPSHSVIEKGQTVTLRCDPISGHDNLYWYRRVMGKEIKFLLHFVKESKQDESGMPNNRFLAERTGGTYSTLKVQPAELEDSGVYFCASSRWDRGNTEAFFGQGTRLTVV.

The chain is built from TRBV4-3 and TRBJ2-2, with 10 bases lining up with TRBD2. Germline CDR1 is LGHNA and CDR2 is YSLEER. The CDR3 spans 15 residues. Trimming at V came to 8 bases and at J to 6 bases, leaving 9 bases not matched to a gene. The CDR3 protein is CASSVVAGGPGELFF. CDR3 nucleotides: TGCGCCAGCTCCGTGGTAGCGGGAGGCCCCGGGGAGCTGTTTTTT.

This clone has more than one count but fewer than ten. This chain joins TRBV5-1 and TRBJ1-1; D is ambiguous. The CDR3 length is 14 residues. The V gene's germline CDR1 is SGHRS and CDR2 YFSETQ. Trimming shortened V by 2 bases and J by 3 bases, and 11 bases separated the two germline ends. The CDR3 bases are TGCGCCAGCAGCTTTCAGTCGCGGGACACTGAAGCTTTCTTT. Its protein is CASSFQSRDTEAFF.

The V call is TRBV14, the J call TRBJ2-7; TRBD1 might be the D (6 bases). This CDR3 region has 14 residues. CDR1 is SGHDN and CDR2 is FVKESK in the germline V gene. V was shortened by 4 bases and J by 2 bases, with 12 bases between the two germline ends. The CDR3 sequence: CASSPRTDPYEQYF. The CDR3 DNA is TGTGCCAGCAGCCCAAGGACAGATCCCTACGAGCAGTACTTC. Full variable domain (missing parts from reference TRBV14 and TRBJ2-7): EAGVTQFPSHSVIEKGQTVTLRCDPISGHDNLYWYRRVMGKEIKFLLHFVKESKQDESGMPNNRFLAERTGGTYSTLKVQPAELEDSGVYFCASSPRTDPYEQYFGPGTRLTVT.